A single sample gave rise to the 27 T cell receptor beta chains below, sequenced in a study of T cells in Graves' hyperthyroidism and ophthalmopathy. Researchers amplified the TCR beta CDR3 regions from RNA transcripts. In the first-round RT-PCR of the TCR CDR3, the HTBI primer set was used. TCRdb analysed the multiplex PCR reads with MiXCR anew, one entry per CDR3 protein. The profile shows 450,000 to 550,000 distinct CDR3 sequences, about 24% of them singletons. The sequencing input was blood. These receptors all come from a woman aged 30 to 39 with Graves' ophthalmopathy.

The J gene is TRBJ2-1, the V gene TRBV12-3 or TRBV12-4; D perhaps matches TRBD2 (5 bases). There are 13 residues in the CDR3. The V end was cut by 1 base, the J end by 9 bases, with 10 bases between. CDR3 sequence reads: CASSLVGSGEQFF. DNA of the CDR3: TGTGCCAGCAGTTTAGTGGGGAGCGGTGAGCAGTTCTTC.

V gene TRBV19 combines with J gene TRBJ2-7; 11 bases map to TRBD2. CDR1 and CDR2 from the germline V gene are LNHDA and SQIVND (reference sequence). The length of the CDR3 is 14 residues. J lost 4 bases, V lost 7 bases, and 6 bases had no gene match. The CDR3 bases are TGTGCCAGTAATCCTAGCGGGAGGAAGTACGAGCAGTACTTC. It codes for CASNPSGRKYEQYF.

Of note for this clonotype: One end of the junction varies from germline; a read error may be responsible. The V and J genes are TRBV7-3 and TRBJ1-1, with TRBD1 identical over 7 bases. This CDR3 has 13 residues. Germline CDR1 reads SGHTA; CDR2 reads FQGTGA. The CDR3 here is CACSLTGQARAFF. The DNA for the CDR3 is TGTGCCTGCAGCTTAACTGGACAGGCTCGAGCTTTCTTT.

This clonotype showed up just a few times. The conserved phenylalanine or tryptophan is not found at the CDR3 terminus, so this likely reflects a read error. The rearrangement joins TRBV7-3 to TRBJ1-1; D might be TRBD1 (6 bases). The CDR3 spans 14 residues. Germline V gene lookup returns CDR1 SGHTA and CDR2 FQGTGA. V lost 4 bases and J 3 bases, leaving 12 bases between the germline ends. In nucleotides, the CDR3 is TGTGCCAGCAGCTCTACTACAGGGTACACTGAAGCTTTCGTT. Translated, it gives CASSSTTGYTEAFV.

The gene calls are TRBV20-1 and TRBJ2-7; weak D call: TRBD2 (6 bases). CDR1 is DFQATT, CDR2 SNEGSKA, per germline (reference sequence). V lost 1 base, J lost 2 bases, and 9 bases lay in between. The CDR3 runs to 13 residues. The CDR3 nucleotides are TGCAGTGCTAGAGCGGGAGCAACCTACGAGCAGTACTTC. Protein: CSARAGATYEQYF.

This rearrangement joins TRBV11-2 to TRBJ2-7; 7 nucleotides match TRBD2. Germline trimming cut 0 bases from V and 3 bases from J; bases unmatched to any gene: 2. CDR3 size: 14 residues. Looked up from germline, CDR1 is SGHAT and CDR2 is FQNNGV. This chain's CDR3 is CASSLDWGGYEQYF. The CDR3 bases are TGTGCCAGCAGCTTAGATTGGGGGGGCTACGAGCAGTACTTC.

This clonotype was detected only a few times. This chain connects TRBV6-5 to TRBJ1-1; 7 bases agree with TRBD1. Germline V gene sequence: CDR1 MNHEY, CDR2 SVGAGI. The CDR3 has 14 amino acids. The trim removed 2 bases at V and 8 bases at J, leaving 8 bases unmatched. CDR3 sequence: CASSYPTTGSEAFF. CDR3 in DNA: TGTGCCAGCAGTTACCCCACGACAGGGTCCGAAGCTTTCTTT.

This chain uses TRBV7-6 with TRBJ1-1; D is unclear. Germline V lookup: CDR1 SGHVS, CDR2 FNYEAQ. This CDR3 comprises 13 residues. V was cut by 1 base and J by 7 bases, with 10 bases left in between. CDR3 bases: TGTGCCAGCAGCTTAGGGTGGGGAGATGAAGCTTTCTTT. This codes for CASSLGWGDEAFF.

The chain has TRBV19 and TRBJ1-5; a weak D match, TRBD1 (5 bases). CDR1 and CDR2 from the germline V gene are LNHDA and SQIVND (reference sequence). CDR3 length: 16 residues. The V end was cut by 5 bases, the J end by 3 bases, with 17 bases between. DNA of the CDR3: TGTGCCAGTAGTTCCCGGGGGGAATTTTACAATCAGCCCCAGCATTTT. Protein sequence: CASSSRGEFYNQPQHF.

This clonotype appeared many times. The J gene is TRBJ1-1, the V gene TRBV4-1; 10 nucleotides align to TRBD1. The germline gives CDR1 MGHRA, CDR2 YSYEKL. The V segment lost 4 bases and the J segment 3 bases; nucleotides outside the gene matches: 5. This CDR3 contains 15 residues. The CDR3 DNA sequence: TGCGCCAGCAGCCGAGGGACAGGGGTGGACACTGAAGCTTTCTTT. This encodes CASSRGTGVDTEAFF.

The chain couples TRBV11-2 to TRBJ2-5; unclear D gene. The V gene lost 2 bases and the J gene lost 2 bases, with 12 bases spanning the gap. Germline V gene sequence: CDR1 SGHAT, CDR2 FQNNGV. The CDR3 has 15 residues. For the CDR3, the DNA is TGTGCCAGCAGCTTAAATGGAGAGCCTCAAGAGACCCAGTACTTC. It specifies CASSLNGEPQETQYF.

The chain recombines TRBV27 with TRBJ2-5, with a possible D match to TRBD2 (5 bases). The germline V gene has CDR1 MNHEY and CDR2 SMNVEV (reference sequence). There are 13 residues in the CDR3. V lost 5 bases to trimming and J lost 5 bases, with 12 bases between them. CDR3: CASSKRRGETQYF. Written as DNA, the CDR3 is TGTGCCAGCAGTAAGCGTAGAGGGGAGACCCAGTACTTC.

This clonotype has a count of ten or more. The CDR3, as DNA: TGTGCCATCAGTGACGTAGGGGGGTCATCCTACGAGCAGTACTTC. Amino acid sequence: CAISDVGGSSYEQYF. The rearrangement joins TRBV10-3 to TRBJ2-7; D may correspond to TRBD1 or TRBD2 (6 bases each). The ends were cut back, 3 bases at V and 1 base at J, with 13 bases in the middle. CDR3 size: 15 residues. Germline CDR1 ENHRY, CDR2 SYGVKD.

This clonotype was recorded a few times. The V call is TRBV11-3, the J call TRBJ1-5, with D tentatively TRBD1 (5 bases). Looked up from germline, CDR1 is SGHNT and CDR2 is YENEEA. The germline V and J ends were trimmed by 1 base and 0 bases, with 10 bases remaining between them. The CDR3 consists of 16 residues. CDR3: CASSLGGVISNQPQHF. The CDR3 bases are TGTGCCAGCAGCTTAGGGGGGGTCATTAGCAATCAGCCCCAGCATTTT.

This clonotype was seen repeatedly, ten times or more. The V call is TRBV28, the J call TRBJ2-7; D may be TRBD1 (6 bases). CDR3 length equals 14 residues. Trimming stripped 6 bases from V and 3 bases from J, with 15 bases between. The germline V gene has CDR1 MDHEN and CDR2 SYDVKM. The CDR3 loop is CASRPRQESYEQYF. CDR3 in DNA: TGTGCCAGCAGACCCAGACAGGAAAGCTACGAGCAGTACTTC.

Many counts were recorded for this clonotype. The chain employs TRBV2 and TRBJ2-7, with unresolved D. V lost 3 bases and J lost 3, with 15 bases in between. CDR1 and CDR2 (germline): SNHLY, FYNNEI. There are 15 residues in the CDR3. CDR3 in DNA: TGTGCCAGCAGTGATGGCCGGTTAGTGGGCTACGAGCAGTACTTC. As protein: CASSDGRLVGYEQYF.

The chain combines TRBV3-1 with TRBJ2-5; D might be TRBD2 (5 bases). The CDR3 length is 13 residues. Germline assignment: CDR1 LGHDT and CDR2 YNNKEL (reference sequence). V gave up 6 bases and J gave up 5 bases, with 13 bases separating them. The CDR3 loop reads CASRASPGETQYF. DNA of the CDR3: TGTGCCAGCAGGGCTAGCCCGGGGGAGACCCAGTACTTC.

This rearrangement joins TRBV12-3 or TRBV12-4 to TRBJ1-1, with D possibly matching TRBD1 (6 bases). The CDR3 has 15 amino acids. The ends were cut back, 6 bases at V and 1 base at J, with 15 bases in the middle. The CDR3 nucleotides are TGTGCCAGCAGCGACCACAGGGCCCCGAACACTGAAGCTTTCTTT. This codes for CASSDHRAPNTEAFF.

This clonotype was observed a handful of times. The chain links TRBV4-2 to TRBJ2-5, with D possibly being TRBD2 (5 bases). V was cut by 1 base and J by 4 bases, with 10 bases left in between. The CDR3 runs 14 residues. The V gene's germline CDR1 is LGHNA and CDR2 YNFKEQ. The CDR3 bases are TGTGCCAGCAGCCAAGGGACCGAGGGAGAGACCCAGTACTTC. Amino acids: CASSQGTEGETQYF.

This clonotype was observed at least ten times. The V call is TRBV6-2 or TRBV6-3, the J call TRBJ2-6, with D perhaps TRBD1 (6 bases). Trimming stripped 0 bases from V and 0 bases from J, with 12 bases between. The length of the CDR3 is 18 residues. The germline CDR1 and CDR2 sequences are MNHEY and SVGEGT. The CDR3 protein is CASSYSWGLSSGANVLTF. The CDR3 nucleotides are TGTGCCAGCAGTTACTCGTGGGGGCTTAGCTCTGGGGCCAACGTCCTGACTTTC.

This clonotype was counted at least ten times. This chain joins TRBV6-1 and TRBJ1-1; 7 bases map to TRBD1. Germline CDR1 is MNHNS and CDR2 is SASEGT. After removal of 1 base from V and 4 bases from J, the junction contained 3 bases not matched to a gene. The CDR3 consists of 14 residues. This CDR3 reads CASSEVRGATEAFF. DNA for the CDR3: TGTGCCAGCAGTGAAGTCAGGGGGGCCACTGAAGCTTTCTTT.

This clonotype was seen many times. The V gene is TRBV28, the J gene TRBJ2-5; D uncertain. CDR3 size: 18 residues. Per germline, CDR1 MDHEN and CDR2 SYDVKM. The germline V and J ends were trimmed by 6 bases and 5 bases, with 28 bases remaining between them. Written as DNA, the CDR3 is TGTGCCAGCAGCCATACCCCACCAGACATCTTCTATTGGGAGACCCAGTACTTC. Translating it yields CASSHTPPDIFYWETQYF.

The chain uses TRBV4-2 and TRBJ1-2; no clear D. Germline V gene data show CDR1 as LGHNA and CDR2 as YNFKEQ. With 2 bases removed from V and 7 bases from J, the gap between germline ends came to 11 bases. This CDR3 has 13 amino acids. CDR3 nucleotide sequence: TGTGCCAGCAGCCAAAGCTTAGGGTCTGGCTACACCTTC. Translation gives CASSQSLGSGYTF.

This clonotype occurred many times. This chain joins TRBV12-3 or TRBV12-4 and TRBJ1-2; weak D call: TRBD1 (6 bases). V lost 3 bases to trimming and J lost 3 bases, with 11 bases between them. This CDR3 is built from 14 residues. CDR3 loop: CASSFWGADYGYTF. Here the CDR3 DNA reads TGTGCCAGCAGTTTCTGGGGGGCGGACTATGGCTACACCTTC.

This CDR3 is CASSLGAFGYNQPQHF. In DNA, the CDR3 is TGTGCCAGCAGCTTAGGAGCGTTCGGTTACAATCAGCCCCAGCATTTT. The V call is TRBV11-2, the J call TRBJ1-5; no definite D call. CDR3 length equals 16 residues. Germline loops: CDR1 SGHAT, CDR2 FQNNGV. Trimming took off 1 base at V and 3 bases at J, with 13 bases between the two ends.

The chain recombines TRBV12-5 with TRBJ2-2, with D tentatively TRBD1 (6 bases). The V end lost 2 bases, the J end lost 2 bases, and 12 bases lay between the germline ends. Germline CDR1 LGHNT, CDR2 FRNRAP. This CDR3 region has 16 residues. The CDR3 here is CASGLPPGHNTGELFF. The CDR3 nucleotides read TGTGCTAGTGGTTTGCCCCCGGGACATAACACCGGGGAGCTGTTTTTT.

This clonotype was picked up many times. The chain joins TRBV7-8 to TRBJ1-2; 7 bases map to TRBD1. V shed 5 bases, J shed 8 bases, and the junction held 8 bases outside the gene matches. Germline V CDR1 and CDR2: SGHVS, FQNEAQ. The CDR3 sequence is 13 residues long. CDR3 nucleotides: TGTGCCAGCAGCCCTGGACAGGTTCAGGGCTACACCTTC. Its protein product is CASSPGQVQGYTF.